These 18 T cell receptor beta chains were sequenced from one sample in a study of cytomegalovirus exposure and HLA in healthy donors. PCR amplification relied on 60 Vbeta primers (plus 13 Jbeta primers). Assay used: immunoSEQ multiplex PCR; TCRdb lists only in-frame clones, some missing. This sample carries some 74,000 clones, approximately 70% of them seen once, and the ten largest clones take roughly 22%. The source material was PBMCs. These TCRs come from a man in his forties or fifties in good health and CMV-seropositive.

This clone has more than one count but fewer than ten. The V and J genes are TRBV2 and TRBJ1-2, with TRBD1 matching over 8 bases. V lost 5 bases, J lost 8 bases, and 7 bases stayed unmatched. The CDR3 totals 13 residues. From germline, CDR1 is SNHLY and CDR2 FYNNEI. The CDR3 bases are TGTGCCAGCAGTCGGACAGGGAAGGAGGGCTACACCTTC. The encoded protein is CASSRTGKEGYTF.

V and J are TRBV6-5 and TRBJ2-1; tentative D call: TRBD2 (6 bases). CDR3 length: 14 amino acids. The V gene's germline CDR1 is MNHEY and CDR2 SVGAGI. Trimming left V 8 bases short and J 5 bases short, with 16 bases between. Here the CDR3 DNA reads TGTGCCAGCCGCGGGGAGAACAAACACAATGAGCAGTTCTTC. Translation gives CASRGENKHNEQFF.

The chain combines TRBV9 with TRBJ2-3; 7 nucleotides agree with TRBD1. Germline V lookup: CDR1 SGDLS, CDR2 YYNGEE. V lost 1 base, J lost 2 bases, and 7 bases stayed unmatched. This CDR3 spans 16 amino acids. CDR3 in DNA: TGTGCCAGCAGCGTACAGGGGGACCCTTTCACAGATACGCAGTATTTT. Its translation is CASSVQGDPFTDTQYF.

The chain combines TRBV4-2 with TRBJ1-1; no definite D call. The CDR3 loop spans 14 amino acids. V shed 1 base and J shed 1 base, with 7 bases lying between them. CDR1 is LGHNA and CDR2 is YNFKEQ in the germline V gene. The CDR3 DNA reads TGTGCCAGCAGCCAAGGCGCCCAGAACACTGAAGCTTTCTTT. This codes for CASSQGAQNTEAFF.

The V and J genes are TRBV5-6 and TRBJ2-5; 11 bases are a match to TRBD2. The J segment lost 7 bases and the V segment lost 2 bases, leaving 10 bases of the junction unmatched. The CDR3 is 16 amino acids. Per germline, CDR1 SGHDT and CDR2 YYEEEE. The DNA for the CDR3 is TGTGCCAGCAGCTTAGCACTAGCGGGGGCAGGCGGGACCCAGTACTTC. Translated: CASSLALAGAGGTQYF.

This clone was found a few times. The rearrangement joins TRBV7-2 to TRBJ2-3; D remains unclear. Germline CDR1 is SGHTA and CDR2 is FQGNSA. Trimming pared 3 bases from V and 2 bases from J, leaving 9 bases between. The CDR3 is made up of 14 amino acids. The CDR3 reads CASSLGFYTDTQYF. The DNA of the CDR3 is TGTGCCAGCAGCTTGGGCTTCTACACAGATACGCAGTATTTT.

CDR3 nucleotides: TGTGCCAGCAGCCCCGACACCGAGTGCAATCAGCCCCAGCATTTT. It translates to CASSPDTECNQPQHF. J is TRBJ1-5 and V is TRBV14; the D is unclear. Germline V gene sequence: CDR1 SGHDN, CDR2 FVKESK. The V end lost 4 bases, the J end lost 2 bases, and 12 bases lay between the germline ends. The length of the CDR3 is 15 residues.

The gene calls are TRBV7-3 and TRBJ1-1; 8 nucleotides agree with TRBD1. The CDR3 runs to 15 residues. The trim removed 5 bases at V and 1 base at J, leaving 6 bases unmatched. Germline V lookup: CDR1 SGHTA, CDR2 FQGTGA. CDR3 protein: CASSPPGTGNTEAFF. Written as DNA, the CDR3 is TGTGCCAGCAGCCCCCCCGGGACAGGGAACACTGAAGCTTTCTTT.

The J gene is TRBJ1-5, the V gene TRBV12-5, with TRBD1 as a possible D gene (6 bases). The germline V gene encodes CDR1 LGHNT and CDR2 FRNRAP. Trimming cost V 4 bases and J 3 bases, with 10 bases left between them. This CDR3 is built from 14 residues. The CDR3 coding sequence is TGTGCTAGTGGTTCAGGACAGCCCAATCAGCCCCAGCATTTT. Its translation is CASGSGQPNQPQHF.

V usage is TRBV7-3 and J usage is TRBJ2-1; 15 bases match TRBD2. The germline gives CDR1 SGHTA, CDR2 FQGTGA. V dropped 3 bases and J dropped 0; count of bases not matched to a gene: 9. This CDR3 spans 20 amino acids. CDR3 sequence (DNA): TGTGCCAGCAGCTTGCCCGGGACTAGCGGGGGGTCTAGCTCCTACAATGAGCAGTTCTTC. It is translated as CASSLPGTSGGSSSYNEQFF.

The rearrangement uses TRBV5-6 and TRBJ2-3, with a possible D match to TRBD2 (5 bases). Germline assignment: CDR1 SGHDT and CDR2 YYEEEE. Trimming cost V 4 bases and J 5 bases, with 17 bases left between them. The CDR3 totals 15 residues. In DNA form, the CDR3 reads TGTGCCAGCAGCCCGGAGCGTCTAGCTAGAGATACGCAGTATTTT. Translated: CASSPERLARDTQYF.

The chain recombines TRBV19 with TRBJ2-3; 7 nucleotides align to TRBD2. The CDR3 consists of 12 residues. Germline V gene data show CDR1 as LNHDA and CDR2 as SQIVND (reference sequence). The trim removed 10 bases at V and 7 bases at J, leaving 8 bases unmatched. CDR3 sequence reads: CATQFGGNTQYF. The DNA for the CDR3 is TGTGCCACCCAATTCGGGGGGAATACGCAGTATTTT.

This chain joins TRBV4-1 and TRBJ2-3, with 7 bases fitting TRBD2. V gave up 4 bases and J gave up 2 bases; unmatched junction bases: 6. The germline gives CDR1 MGHRA, CDR2 YSYEKL. The CDR3 is made up of 15 amino acids. CDR3 DNA sequence: TGCGCCAGCAGCCCACGAGCGGGAACCACAGATACGCAGTATTTT. Its translation is CASSPRAGTTDTQYF.

The rearrangement uses TRBV4-1 and TRBJ1-1, with a weak D call TRBD1 (5 bases). Trimming removed 10 bases from V and 3 bases from J, with 15 bases in between. The CDR3 consists of 13 residues. CDR1 is MGHRA, CDR2 YSYEKL, per germline. The CDR3 is CAIRKGLDTEAFF. CDR3 DNA: TGCGCCATCCGAAAGGGGCTGGACACTGAAGCTTTCTTT.

V usage is TRBV18 and J usage is TRBJ2-1; a possible D gene is TRBD2 (6 bases). The CDR3 is 13 residues long. The germline gives CDR1 KGHSH, CDR2 LQKENI. V dropped 6 bases and J dropped 7 bases, with 13 bases sitting between them. The CDR3 DNA is TGTGCCAGCTCTGGGGGTGCGGGGAATGAGCAGTTCTTC. Its translation is CASSGGAGNEQFF. Filled out from reference TRBV18 and TRBJ2-1, the complete variable domain reads NAGVMQNPRHLVRRRGQEARLRCSPMKGHSHVYWYRQLPEEGLKFMVYLQKENIIDESGMPKERFSAEFPKEGPSILRIQQVVRGDSAAYFCASSGGAGNEQFFGPGTRLTVL.

The rearrangement uses TRBV9 and TRBJ2-3; weak D call: TRBD2 (5 bases). Trimming took 7 bases from V and 3 from J, leaving 18 bases between them. The CDR3 spans 15 residues. From germline, CDR1 is SGDLS and CDR2 YYNGEE. The CDR3 DNA follows: TGTGCCAGCTCTCTTTTGGGAGCTGGAACAGATACGCAGTATTTT. Its protein product is CASSLLGAGTDTQYF.

The chain carries TRBV7-3 and TRBJ2-3, with TRBD1 as a possible D gene (5 bases). Trimming took off 2 bases at V and 4 bases at J, with 10 bases between the two ends. Germline CDR1 and CDR2: SGHTA and FQGTGA. The CDR3 consists of 14 residues. CDR3 nucleotides: TGTGCCAGCAGCTTACAGGGTTCGCCAGATACGCAGTATTTT. It encodes CASSLQGSPDTQYF.

The V and J genes are TRBV7-9 and TRBJ2-5, with 11 bases matching TRBD1. The trim removed 4 bases at V and 4 bases at J, leaving 5 bases unmatched. The CDR3 loop spans 15 amino acids. CDR1 and CDR2 from the germline V gene are SEHNR and FQNEAQ (reference sequence). The CDR3 DNA is TGTGCCAGCAGCTCCAAGGGACAGGGGGGAGAGACCCAGTACTTC. It is translated as CASSSKGQGGETQYF.